This entry concerns a single TCR beta chain. Its cognate antigen is unknown. The data were taken from a study of T-cell memory formation after mild COVID-19. At the level of the study: TCR clusters showed largely donor specificity. Notes on the study in general: The SARS-CoV-2 specificity of second-wave clones reaching peak at day 37 remained unverified.

TCRdb reprocessed the 5' RACE reads via MiXCR and lists one record per CDR3 protein. Counted here are 120,000 to 150,000 distinct CDR3 sequences, roughly 6.3% occurring once; the ten biggest clones make up more than 2%. Trimming cost V 3 bases and J 1 base; bases outside gene matches: 4. The CDR3 is 16 amino acids. The chain carries TRBV12-3 or TRBV12-4 and TRBJ2-3, with 10 bases aligning to TRBD2. The TCR comes from an adult woman who had mild COVID-19 (a few samples of this study predate the infection). Cell type and time point are not known. Input material: PBMCs or a T cell subset sorted from them (not recorded which). CDR3 region: CASSFLAGGGTDTQYF. CDR3 in DNA: TGTGCCAGCAGTTTCTTAGCGGGGGGAGGCACAGATACGCAGTATTTT.